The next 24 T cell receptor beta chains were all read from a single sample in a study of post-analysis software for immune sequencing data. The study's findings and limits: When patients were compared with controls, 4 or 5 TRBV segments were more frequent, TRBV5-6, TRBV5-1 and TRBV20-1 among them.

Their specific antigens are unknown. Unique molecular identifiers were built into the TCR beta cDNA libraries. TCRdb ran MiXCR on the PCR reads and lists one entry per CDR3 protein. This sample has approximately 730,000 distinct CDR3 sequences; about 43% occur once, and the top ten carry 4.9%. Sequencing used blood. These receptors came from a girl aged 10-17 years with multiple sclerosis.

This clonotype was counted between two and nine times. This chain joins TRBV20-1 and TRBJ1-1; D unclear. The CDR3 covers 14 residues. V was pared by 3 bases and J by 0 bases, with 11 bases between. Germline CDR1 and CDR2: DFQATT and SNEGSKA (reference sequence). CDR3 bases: TGCAGTGCTAGGGACGGAACCTTGAACACTGAAGCTTTCTTT. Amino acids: CSARDGTLNTEAFF.

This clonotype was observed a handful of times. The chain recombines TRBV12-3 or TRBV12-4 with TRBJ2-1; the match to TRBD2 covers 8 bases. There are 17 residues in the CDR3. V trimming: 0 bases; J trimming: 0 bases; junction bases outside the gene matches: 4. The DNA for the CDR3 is TGTGCCAGCAGTTTAGCGAGGGGGACTAGCTCCTACAATGAGCAGTTCTTC. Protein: CASSLARGTSSYNEQFF.

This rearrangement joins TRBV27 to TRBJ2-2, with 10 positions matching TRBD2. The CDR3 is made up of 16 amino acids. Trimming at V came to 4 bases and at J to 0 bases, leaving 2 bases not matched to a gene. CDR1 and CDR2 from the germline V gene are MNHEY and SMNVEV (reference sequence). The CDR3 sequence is CASSSLAGANTGELFF. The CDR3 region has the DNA TGTGCCAGCAGTTCCCTAGCGGGGGCGAACACCGGGGAGCTGTTTTTT.

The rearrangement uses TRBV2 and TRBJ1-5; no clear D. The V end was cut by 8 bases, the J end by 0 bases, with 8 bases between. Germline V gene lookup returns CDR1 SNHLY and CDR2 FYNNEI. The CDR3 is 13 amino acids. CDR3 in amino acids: CASRGNSNQPQHF. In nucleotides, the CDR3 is TGTGCCAGCCGAGGGAATAGCAATCAGCCCCAGCATTTT. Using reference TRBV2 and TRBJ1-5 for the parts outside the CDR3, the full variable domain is EPEVTQTPSHQVTQMGQEVILRCVPISNHLYFYWYRQILGQKVEFLVSFYNNEISEKSEIFDDQFSVERPDGSNFTLKIRSTKLEDSAMYFCASRGNSNQPQHFGDGTRLSIL.

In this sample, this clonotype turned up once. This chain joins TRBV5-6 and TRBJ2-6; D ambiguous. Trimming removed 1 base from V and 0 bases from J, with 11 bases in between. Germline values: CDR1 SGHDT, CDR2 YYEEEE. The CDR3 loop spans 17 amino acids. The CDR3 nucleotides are TGTGCCAGCAGCTTGTGGGTTTCCCTCTCTGGGGCCAACGTCCTGACTTTC. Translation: CASSLWVSLSGANVLTF. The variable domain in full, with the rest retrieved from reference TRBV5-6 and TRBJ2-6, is DAGVTQSPTHLIKTRGQQVTLRCSPKSGHDTVSWYQQALGQGPQFIFQYYEEEERQRGNFPDRFSGHQFPNYSSELNVNALLLGDSALYLCASSLWVSLSGANVLTFGAGSRLTVL.

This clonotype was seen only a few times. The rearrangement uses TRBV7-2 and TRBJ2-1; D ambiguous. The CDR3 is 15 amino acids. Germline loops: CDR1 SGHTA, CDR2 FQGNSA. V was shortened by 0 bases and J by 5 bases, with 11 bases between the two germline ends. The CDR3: CASSLAAPEHNEQFF. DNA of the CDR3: TGTGCCAGCAGCTTAGCTGCTCCGGAACACAATGAGCAGTTCTTC.

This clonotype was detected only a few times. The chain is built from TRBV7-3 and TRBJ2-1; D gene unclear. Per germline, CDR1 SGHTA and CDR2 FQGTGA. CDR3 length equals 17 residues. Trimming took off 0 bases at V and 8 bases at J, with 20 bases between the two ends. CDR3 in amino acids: CASSLTDELEGRDEQFF. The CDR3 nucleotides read TGTGCCAGCAGCTTAACCGACGAGCTCGAAGGCCGGGATGAGCAGTTCTTC.

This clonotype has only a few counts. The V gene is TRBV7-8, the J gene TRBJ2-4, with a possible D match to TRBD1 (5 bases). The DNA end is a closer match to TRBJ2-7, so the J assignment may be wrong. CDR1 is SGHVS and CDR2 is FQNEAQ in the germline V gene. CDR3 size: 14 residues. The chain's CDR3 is CASSARQLLNEQYF. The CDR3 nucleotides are TGTGCCAGCAGCGCCAGACAGCTACTTAACGAGCAGTACTTC.

CDR3 amino acids: CSADRVETDTQYF. CDR3 sequence (DNA): TGCAGCGCCGACAGGGTAGAGACAGATACGCAGTATTTT. V and J are TRBV29-1 and TRBJ2-3, with TRBD1 matching over 7 bases. There are 13 residues in the CDR3. In germline, CDR1 is SQVTM, CDR2 ANQGSEA. V shed 7 bases and J 3 bases; nucleotides not matched to a gene: 7.

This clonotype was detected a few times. CDR3 bases: TGTGCCAGCAGCCTCCCGACTAGCGGGGGTTACAATGAGCAGTTCTTC. Translated: CASSLPTSGGYNEQFF. The genes are TRBV3-1 and TRBJ2-1; TRBD2 matches 12 bases. The CDR3 covers 16 residues. Germline CDR1 is LGHDT and CDR2 is YNNKEL (reference sequence). With V trimmed by 4 bases and J by 4 bases, 5 bases remained unmatched.

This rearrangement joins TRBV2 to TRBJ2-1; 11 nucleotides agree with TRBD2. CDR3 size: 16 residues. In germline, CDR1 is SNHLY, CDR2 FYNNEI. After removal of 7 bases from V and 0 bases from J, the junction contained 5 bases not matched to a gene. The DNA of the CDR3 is TGTGCCAGCAAGAGAACTAGCGGGAGCTCCTACAATGAGCAGTTCTTC. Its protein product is CASKRTSGSSYNEQFF.

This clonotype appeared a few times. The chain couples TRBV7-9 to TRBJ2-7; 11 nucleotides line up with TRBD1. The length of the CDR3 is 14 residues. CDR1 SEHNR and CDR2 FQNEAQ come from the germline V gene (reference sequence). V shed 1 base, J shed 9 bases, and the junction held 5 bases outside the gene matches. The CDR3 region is CASSLEDRGPGQYF. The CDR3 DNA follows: TGTGCCAGCAGCTTAGAGGACAGGGGGCCGGGGCAGTACTTC.

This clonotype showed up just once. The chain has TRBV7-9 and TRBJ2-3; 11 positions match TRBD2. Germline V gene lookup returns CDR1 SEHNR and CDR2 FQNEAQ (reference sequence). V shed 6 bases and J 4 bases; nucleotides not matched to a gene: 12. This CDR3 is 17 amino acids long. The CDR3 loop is CASSRELAGAMADTQYF. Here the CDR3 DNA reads TGTGCCAGCAGTCGAGAACTAGCGGGAGCGATGGCAGATACGCAGTATTTT.

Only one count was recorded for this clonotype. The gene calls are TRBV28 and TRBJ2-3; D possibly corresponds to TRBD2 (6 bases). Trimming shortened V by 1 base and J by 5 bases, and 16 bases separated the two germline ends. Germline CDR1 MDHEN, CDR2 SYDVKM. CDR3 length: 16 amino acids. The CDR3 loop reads CASSLLADPLEDTQYF. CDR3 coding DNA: TGTGCCAGCAGTTTATTAGCGGATCCCTTAGAAGATACGCAGTATTTT.

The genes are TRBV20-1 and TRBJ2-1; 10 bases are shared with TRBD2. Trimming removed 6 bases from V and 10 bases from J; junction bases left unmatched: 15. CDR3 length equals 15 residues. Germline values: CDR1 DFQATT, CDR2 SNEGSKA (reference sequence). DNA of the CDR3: TGCAGTGCCCCCATCTTAGCGGGAGGATCATGGGAGCAGTTCTTC. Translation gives CSAPILAGGSWEQFF.

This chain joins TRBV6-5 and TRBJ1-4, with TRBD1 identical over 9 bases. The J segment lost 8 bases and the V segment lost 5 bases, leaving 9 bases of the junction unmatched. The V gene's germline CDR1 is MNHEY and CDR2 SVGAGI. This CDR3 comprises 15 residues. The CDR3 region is CASSEPGQGREKLFF. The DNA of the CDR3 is TGTGCCAGCAGTGAACCCGGACAGGGGAGAGAAAAACTGTTTTTT.

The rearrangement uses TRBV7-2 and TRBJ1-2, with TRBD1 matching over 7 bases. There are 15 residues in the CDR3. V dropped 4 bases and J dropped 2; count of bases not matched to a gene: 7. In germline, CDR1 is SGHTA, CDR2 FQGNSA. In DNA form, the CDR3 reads TGTGCCAGCAGCTCCTTCAGGGGGTTCAACTATGGCTACACCTTC. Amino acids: CASSSFRGFNYGYTF.

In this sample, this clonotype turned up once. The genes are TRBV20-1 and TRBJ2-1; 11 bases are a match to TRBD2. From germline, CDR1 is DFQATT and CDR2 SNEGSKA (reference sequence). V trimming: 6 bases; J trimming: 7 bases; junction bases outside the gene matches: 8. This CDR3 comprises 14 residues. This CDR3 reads CSAKTSGSHNEQFF. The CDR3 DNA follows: TGCAGTGCAAAAACTAGCGGGAGTCATAATGAGCAGTTCTTC.

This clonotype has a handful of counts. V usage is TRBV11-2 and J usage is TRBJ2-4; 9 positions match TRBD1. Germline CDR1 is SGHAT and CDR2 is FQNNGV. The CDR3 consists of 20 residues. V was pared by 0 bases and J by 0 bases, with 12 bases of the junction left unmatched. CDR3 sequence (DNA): TGTGCCAGCAGCTTAGATTCGGGACAGGGCGGACGACTAGCCAAAAACATTCAGTACTTC. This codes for CASSLDSGQGGRLAKNIQYF.

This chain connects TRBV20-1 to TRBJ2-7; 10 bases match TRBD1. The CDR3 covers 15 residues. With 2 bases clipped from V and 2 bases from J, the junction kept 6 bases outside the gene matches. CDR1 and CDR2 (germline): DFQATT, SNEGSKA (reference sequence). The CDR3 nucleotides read TGCAGTGCTAGACGGACAGGGGGAAGAGCCTACGAGCAGTACTTC. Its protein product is CSARRTGGRAYEQYF.

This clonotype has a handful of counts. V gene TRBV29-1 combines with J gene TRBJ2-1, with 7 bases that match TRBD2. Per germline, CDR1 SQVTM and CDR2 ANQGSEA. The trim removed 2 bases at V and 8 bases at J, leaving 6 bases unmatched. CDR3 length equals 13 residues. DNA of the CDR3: TGCAGCGTTGAATGGGCCGCGGGAGATGAGCAGTTCTTC. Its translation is CSVEWAAGDEQFF.

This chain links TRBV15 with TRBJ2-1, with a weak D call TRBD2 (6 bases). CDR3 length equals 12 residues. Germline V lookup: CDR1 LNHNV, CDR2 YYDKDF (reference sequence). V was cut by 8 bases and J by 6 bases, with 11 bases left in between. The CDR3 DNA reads TGTGCCACCGGGGCTAGCGCCAATGAGCAGTTCTTC. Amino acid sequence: CATGASANEQFF.

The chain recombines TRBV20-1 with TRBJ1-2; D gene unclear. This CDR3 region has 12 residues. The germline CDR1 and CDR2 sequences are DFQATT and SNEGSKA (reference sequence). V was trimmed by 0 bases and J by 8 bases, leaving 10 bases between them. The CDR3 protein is CSARDAWWGYTF. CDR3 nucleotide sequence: TGCAGTGCTAGAGATGCGTGGTGGGGCTACACCTTC.

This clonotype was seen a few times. DNA of the CDR3: TGTGCCAGCAGTTACTCGGGACGCGGCTACGAGCAGTACTTC. Protein: CASSYSGRGYEQYF. This chain connects TRBV6-5 to TRBJ2-7, with D possibly called TRBD1 or TRBD2 (5 bases each). Trimming shortened V by 0 bases and J by 3 bases, and 9 bases separated the two germline ends. CDR1 and CDR2 (germline): MNHEY, SVGAGI. CDR3 size: 14 residues.